Listed below are T cell receptor beta chains from one sample, sequenced in a study of cytomegalovirus exposure and HLA in healthy donors. Sequenced by immunoSEQ multiplex PCR; TCRdb stores in-frame clones only, minus some. This sample has hundreds of thousands of clones, with over 75% found just once. The sample comprised PBMCs. The source is a woman aged 18-35 years in good health and CMV-seronegative. CDR3s include the opening cysteine and the closing phenylalanine or tryptophan. The order of the fields is clone size, J gene, V gene, D gene, CDR3 DNA, CDR3 protein. D genes are given only for firm matches. For some rows the clone size is stated as once, few or many, or as a class when expanded; others skip it.

clone size: many
J gene: TRBJ1-2
V gene: TRBV19
D gene: TRBD1
CDR3 DNA: TGTGCCAGTAGTATCAACGGACAGGGGGCGGGAGGCTACACCTTC
CDR3 protein: CASSINGQGAGGYTF

clone size: NA
J gene: TRBJ1-6
V gene: TRBV7-2
D gene: NA
CDR3 DNA: TGTGCCAGCAGCTTAGCGCGACTCGGGAGCTCACCCCTCCACTTT
CDR3 protein: CASSLARLGSSPLHF

clone size: NA
J gene: TRBJ2-1
V gene: TRBV4-2
D gene: NA
CDR3 DNA: TGTGCCAGCAGCCACGGACTGGAGAATGAGCAGTTCTTC
CDR3 protein: CASSHGLENEQFF

clone size: NA
J gene: TRBJ1-2
V gene: TRBV28
D gene: TRBD1
CDR3 DNA: TGTGCCAGCAGTTATACCGGGACAGGGAAGGATGGCTACACCTTC
CDR3 protein: CASSYTGTGKDGYTF

clone size: NA
J gene: TRBJ2-3
V gene: TRBV9
D gene: TRBD2
CDR3 DNA: TGTGCCAGCAGCGGTCGACTAGCGGGAGTGACAGATACGCAGTATTTT
CDR3 protein: CASSGRLAGVTDTQYF

clone size: once
J gene: TRBJ2-1
V gene: TRBV9
D gene: TRBD2
CDR3 DNA: TGTGCCAGCAGCCGAACGGGACTAGCGGGAGAAATGTCGATCTTC
CDR3 protein: CASSRTGLAGEMSIF

clone size: NA
J gene: TRBJ1-2
V gene: TRBV2
D gene: TRBD1
CDR3 DNA: TGTGCCAGCAGTCAGACAGGGTTGAGGGGCTACACCTTC
CDR3 protein: CASSQTGLRGYTF

clone size: NA
J gene: TRBJ1-5
V gene: TRBV28
D gene: TRBD1
CDR3 DNA: TGTGCCATCGCACCCCCGGACAGGGGGAGCCAGCCCCAGCATTTT
CDR3 protein: CAIAPPDRGSQPQHF

clone size: NA
J gene: TRBJ2-7
V gene: TRBV27
D gene: NA
CDR3 DNA: TGTGCCAGCAGACCGACAGGAGGCTACGAGCAGTACTTC
CDR3 protein: CASRPTGGYEQYF

clone size: once
J gene: TRBJ2-1
V gene: TRBV10-1
D gene: NA
CDR3 DNA: TGCGCCAGCAGTGAGTTCCTCCCGAAGCGGCGTCCCTCCTACAATGAGCAGTTCTTC
CDR3 protein: CASSEFLPKRRPSYNEQFF

clone size: NA
J gene: TRBJ1-1
V gene: TRBV5-1
D gene: TRBD1
CDR3 DNA: TGCGCCAGCAGCTTACTACGGGACAGGGTTTCTGAAGCTTTCTTT
CDR3 protein: CASSLLRDRVSEAFF

clone size: NA
J gene: TRBJ1-1
V gene: TRBV9
D gene: NA
CDR3 DNA: TGTGCCAGCAGCCCCCCCGGGACTGAAGCTTTCTTT
CDR3 protein: CASSPPGTEAFF

clone size: NA
J gene: TRBJ1-5
V gene: TRBV6-6
D gene: NA
CDR3 DNA: TGTGCCAGCACCTCCACGGGAAATCAGCCCCAGCATTTT
CDR3 protein: CASTSTGNQPQHF

clone size: once
J gene: TRBJ1-6
V gene: TRBV6-6
D gene: NA
CDR3 DNA: TGTGCCACCCGACCCGGAGGGGTGAATTCACCCCTCCACTTT
CDR3 protein: CATRPGGVNSPLHF

clone size: NA
J gene: TRBJ1-6
V gene: TRBV9
D gene: TRBD1
CDR3 DNA: TGTGCCAGCAGCCCGCGGGCTAGGGGGCGGATTTCACCCCTCCACTTT
CDR3 protein: CASSPRARGRISPLHF

clone size: NA
J gene: TRBJ1-4
V gene: TRBV18
D gene: TRBD1
CDR3 DNA: TGTGCCAGCTCACCAAAGACAGGGGTGGATGAAAAACTGTTTTTT
CDR3 protein: CASSPKTGVDEKLFF

clone size: NA
J gene: TRBJ2-1
V gene: TRBV7-2
D gene: TRBD2
CDR3 DNA: TGTGCCAGCAGCTCCGTCCACGGGAGGGCCCACAATGAGCAGTTCTTC
CDR3 protein: CASSSVHGRAHNEQFF

clone size: NA
J gene: TRBJ2-7
V gene: TRBV19
D gene: NA
CDR3 DNA: TGTGCCAGTAGTTCGACCCAGGGTCGGGGGGAGCAGTACTTC
CDR3 protein: CASSSTQGRGEQYF

clone size: NA
J gene: TRBJ2-3
V gene: TRBV2
D gene: NA
CDR3 DNA: TGTGCCAGCACCGAGCCCGGGACTCGCACAGATACGCAGTATTTT
CDR3 protein: CASTEPGTRTDTQYF

clone size: NA
J gene: TRBJ2-5
V gene: TRBV28
D gene: TRBD2
CDR3 DNA: TGTGCCAGCAGCGGGACTAGGATTAAGTACTTC
CDR3 protein: CASSGTRIKYF

clone size: NA
J gene: TRBJ2-7
V gene: TRBV13
D gene: TRBD2
CDR3 DNA: TGTGCCAGCCGGACTAGCGGGACCTACGAGCAGTACTTC
CDR3 protein: CASRTSGTYEQYF

clone size: NA
J gene: TRBJ2-5
V gene: TRBV11-2
D gene: NA
CDR3 DNA: TGTGCCAGCAGCTTAGATCTGAGGGCCGGGGAGACCCAGTACTTC
CDR3 protein: CASSLDLRAGETQYF

clone size: NA
J gene: TRBJ2-1
V gene: TRBV19
D gene: TRBD1
CDR3 DNA: TGTGCCAGTAGTATGGTATCGGGACAGGTCTACAATGAGCAGTTCTTC
CDR3 protein: CASSMVSGQVYNEQFF

clone size: NA
J gene: TRBJ1-5
V gene: TRBV10-3
D gene: NA
CDR3 DNA: TGTGCCATCAGGGAGGACTTTGGGCAGCCCCAGCATTTT
CDR3 protein: CAIREDFGQPQHF

clone size: once
J gene: TRBJ2-3
V gene: TRBV2
D gene: TRBD2
CDR3 DNA: TGTGCCAGCAGACCACGGTGGGGACTAGCGGGAGTGGGGACAGATACGCAGTATTTT
CDR3 protein: CASRPRWGLAGVGTDTQYF

clone size: few
J gene: TRBJ2-7
V gene: TRBV28
D gene: TRBD2
CDR3 DNA: TGTGCCAGCAGTATACCTAGCGGCGCCCCCTACGAGCAGTACTTC
CDR3 protein: CASSIPSGAPYEQYF

clone size: NA
J gene: TRBJ2-7
V gene: TRBV7-9
D gene: TRBD2
CDR3 DNA: TGTGCCAGCAGCCATTTGGGGACTAGCGACTACGAGCAGTACTTC
CDR3 protein: CASSHLGTSDYEQYF